This T cell receptor beta chain was identified in a study of CD8+ T cells in alopecia areata. Study-wide results and caveats: Tofacitinib produced a significant decrease in scalp clonality and in expanded CD8+ clones among the top 100.

Trimming pared 6 bases from V and 5 bases from J, leaving 16 bases between. The CDR3 extends over 13 amino acids. Germline-derived CDR1 and CDR2 are GTSNPN and SVGIG (reference sequence). Treatment of the sample: oral pan-JAK inhibitor, 5-10 mg twice daily. In alopecia areata patients, both lesional scalp punch biopsies and peripheral blood were collected. As regards this clone: What it binds is not known.

Extracted RNA was reverse transcribed, and the resulting cDNA served as sequencing template. Using immunoSEQ multiplex PCR, the repertoire was profiled, and TCRdb retains in-frame clones only, with some absent. The sample records some 100,000 clones, around 58% being singletons. The rearrangement links TRBV30 to TRBJ1-1, with unresolved D. This receptor was obtained from a human donor with alopecia areata. The material sequenced was CD8+ T cells sorted from blood, taken at week 4, from a patient treated with tofacitinib. CDR3 residues: CACRPRIGTEAFF. The CDR3 DNA follows: TGTGCCTGCAGACCTCGTATCGGGACTGAAGCTTTCTTT. The whole variable domain, filled in from reference TRBV30 and TRBJ1-1, reads SQTIHQWPATLVQPVGSPLSLECTVEGTSNPNLYWYRQAAGRGLQLLFYSVGIGQISSEVPQNLSASRPQDRQFILSSKKLLLSDSGFYLCACRPRIGTEAFFGQGTRLTVV.